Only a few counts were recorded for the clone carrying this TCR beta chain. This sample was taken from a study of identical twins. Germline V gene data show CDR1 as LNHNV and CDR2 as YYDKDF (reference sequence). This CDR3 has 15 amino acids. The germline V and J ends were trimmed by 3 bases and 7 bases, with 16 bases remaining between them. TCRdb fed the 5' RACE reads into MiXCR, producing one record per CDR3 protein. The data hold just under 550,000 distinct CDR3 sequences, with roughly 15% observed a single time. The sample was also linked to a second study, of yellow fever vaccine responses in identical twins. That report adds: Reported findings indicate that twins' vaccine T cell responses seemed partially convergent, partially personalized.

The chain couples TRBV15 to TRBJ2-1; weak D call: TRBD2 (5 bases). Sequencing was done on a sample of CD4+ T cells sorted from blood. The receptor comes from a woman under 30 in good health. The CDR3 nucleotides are TGTGCCACCAGCAGGGACTTAGACCGTAGGAATGAGCAGTTCTTC. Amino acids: CATSRDLDRRNEQFF.